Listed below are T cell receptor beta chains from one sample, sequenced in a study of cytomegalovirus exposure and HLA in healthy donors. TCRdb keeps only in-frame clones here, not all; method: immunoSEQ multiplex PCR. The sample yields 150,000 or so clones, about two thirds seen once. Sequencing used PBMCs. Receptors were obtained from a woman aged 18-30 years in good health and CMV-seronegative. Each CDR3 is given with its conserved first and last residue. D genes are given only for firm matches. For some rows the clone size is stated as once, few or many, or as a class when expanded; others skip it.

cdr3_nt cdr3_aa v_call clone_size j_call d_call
TGTGCCAGCACACAAGACAGGGGGCGAGCGACACCCCTCCACTTT CASTQDRGRATPLHF TRBV2 NA TRBJ1-6 TRBD1
TGCGCCAGCAGGGGGGGACAGGGCGATTCACCCCTCCACTTT CASRGGQGDSPLHF TRBV4-3 once TRBJ1-6 TRBD1
TGCGCCAGCAGTGTCAGGACTAGCAAATCCACAGATACGCAGTATTTT CASSVRTSKSTDTQYF TRBV10-2 NA TRBJ2-3 TRBD2
TGTGCCAGCACCGGGACTAGCGGGGGGGCCTTTGGTAGAAGCTCCTACGAGCAGTACTTC CASTGTSGGAFGRSSYEQYF TRBV28 NA TRBJ2-7 TRBD2
TGCGCCAGCAGCCGCGAGTTCGGTAGCAATCAGCCCCAGCATTTT CASSREFGSNQPQHF TRBV4-1 NA TRBJ1-5 NA
TGTGCCAGCAGCTTAGGGGGCAGCCAAGAGACCCAGTACTTC CASSLGGSQETQYF TRBV11-3 NA TRBJ2-5 NA
TGTGCCAGCAGCCCGGACAGGGGTAATGAGCAGTTCTTC CASSPDRGNEQFF TRBV7-2 few TRBJ2-1 TRBD1
TGCGCCAGCAGCCAAGGGGCCTTGGCAGATACGCAGTATTTT CASSQGALADTQYF TRBV4-3 few TRBJ2-3 NA
TGCAGCGTTGCTTCTAGGTCCAATGAGCAGTTCTTC CSVASRSNEQFF TRBV29-1 once TRBJ2-1 NA
TGTGCCATCAGGTCAACAGCGAACACTGAAGCTTTCTTT CAIRSTANTEAFF TRBV10-3 NA TRBJ1-1 NA
TGTGCCAGCAGCTTGGCGCCAGGGGGATACAATGAGCAGTTCTTC CASSLAPGGYNEQFF TRBV5-4 NA TRBJ2-1 TRBD1